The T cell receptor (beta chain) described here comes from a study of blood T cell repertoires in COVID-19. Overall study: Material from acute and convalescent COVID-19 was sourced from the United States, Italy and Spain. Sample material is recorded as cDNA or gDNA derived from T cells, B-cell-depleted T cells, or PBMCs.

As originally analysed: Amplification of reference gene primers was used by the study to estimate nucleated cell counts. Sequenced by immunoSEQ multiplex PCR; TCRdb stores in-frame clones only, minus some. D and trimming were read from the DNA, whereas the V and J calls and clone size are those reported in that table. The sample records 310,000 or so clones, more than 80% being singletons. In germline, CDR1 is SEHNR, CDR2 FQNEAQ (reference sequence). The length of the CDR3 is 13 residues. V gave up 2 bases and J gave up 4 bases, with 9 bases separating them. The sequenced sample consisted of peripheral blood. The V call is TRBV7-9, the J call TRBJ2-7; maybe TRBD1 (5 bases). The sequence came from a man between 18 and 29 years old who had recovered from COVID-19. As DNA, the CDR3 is TGTGCCAGCAGCTTATTACAGGAGTACGAGCAGTACTTC. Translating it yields CASSLLQEYEQYF.